This entry describes one TCR beta chain. The data were taken from a study of blood T cell repertoires in COVID-19. Across the whole study: Whether acute or convalescent, the COVID-19 samples came from the United States, Italy and Spain. T cells, B-cell-depleted T cells, or PBMCs supplied cDNA or gDNA.

Source study methods: Counts of nucleated cells, estimated from reference gene primer amplification, were obtained. The assay was immunoSEQ multiplex PCR, and TCRdb's table has in-frame clones only and misses some. V and J calls and clone size come straight from that table; D and trimming were deduced from the DNA. The profile shows 100,000 to 150,000 clones, about 72% of them singletons. Germline lookup yields CDR1 SGHRS and CDR2 YFSETQ. This CDR3 spans 16 amino acids. The J segment lost 3 bases and the V segment lost 2 bases, leaving 7 bases of the junction unmatched. The source is a woman between 65 and 79 years old with acute or convalescent COVID-19. The chain uses TRBV5-1 and TRBJ2-1, with 8 bases identical to TRBD2. The source material was peripheral blood. This CDR3 is CASSFSAGAVYNEQFF. CDR3 DNA sequence: TGCGCCAGCAGCTTCTCAGCGGGGGCCGTCTACAATGAGCAGTTCTTC.